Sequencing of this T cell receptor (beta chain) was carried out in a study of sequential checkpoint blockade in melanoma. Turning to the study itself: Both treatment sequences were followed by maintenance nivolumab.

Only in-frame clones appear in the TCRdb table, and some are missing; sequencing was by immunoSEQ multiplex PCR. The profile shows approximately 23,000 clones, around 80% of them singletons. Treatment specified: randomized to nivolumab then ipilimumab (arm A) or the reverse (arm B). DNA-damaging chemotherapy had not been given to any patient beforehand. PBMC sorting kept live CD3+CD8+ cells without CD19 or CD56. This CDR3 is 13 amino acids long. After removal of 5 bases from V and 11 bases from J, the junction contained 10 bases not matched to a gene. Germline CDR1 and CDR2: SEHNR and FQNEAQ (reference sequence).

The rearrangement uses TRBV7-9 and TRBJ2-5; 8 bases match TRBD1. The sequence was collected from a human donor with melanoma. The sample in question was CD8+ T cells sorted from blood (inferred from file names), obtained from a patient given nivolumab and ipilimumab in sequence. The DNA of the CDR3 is TGTGCCAGCAGCCCTGGACAGGGCGGGGAGCAGTACTTC. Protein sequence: CASSPGQGGEQYF. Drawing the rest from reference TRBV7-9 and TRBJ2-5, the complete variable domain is DTGVSQNPRHKITKRGQNVTFRCDPISEHNRLYWYRQTLGQGPEFLTYFQNEAQLEKSRLLSDRFSAERPKGSFSTLEIQRTEQGDSAMYLCASSPGQGGEQYFGPGTRLLVL.